One T cell receptor (beta chain) is described in this entry. Its target is not known. During the collection period, no donor immune events like infections were recorded. This entry is derived from a study of identifying expanded T cells in peripheral blood. TCRdb keeps only in-frame clones here, not all; method: immunoSEQ multiplex PCR. The top ten hold 3.5% to 5% of the sample, which has approximately 100,000 clones, roughly 90% seen once. V lost 4 bases and J lost 8, with 18 bases in between. Germline values: CDR1 LGHNA, CDR2 YSLEER. The CDR3 has 15 residues. Study results and limitations: Differentially abundant clones: around 1.2 between replicates, about 15 at two to three weeks, approximately 19 at four. Variance in clone template counts between roughly two-week samples significantly increased with total template count across all healthy donors.

This clonotype originated in a person aged 18 to 70 in good health. V gene TRBV4-3 combines with J gene TRBJ2-1; the D gene is possibly TRBD2 (5 bases). Input material: blood. The CDR3 loop is CASSLDPTTKYEQFF. The CDR3 region has the DNA TGCGCCAGCAGCCTCGACCCGACTACTAAGTATGAGCAGTTCTTC.